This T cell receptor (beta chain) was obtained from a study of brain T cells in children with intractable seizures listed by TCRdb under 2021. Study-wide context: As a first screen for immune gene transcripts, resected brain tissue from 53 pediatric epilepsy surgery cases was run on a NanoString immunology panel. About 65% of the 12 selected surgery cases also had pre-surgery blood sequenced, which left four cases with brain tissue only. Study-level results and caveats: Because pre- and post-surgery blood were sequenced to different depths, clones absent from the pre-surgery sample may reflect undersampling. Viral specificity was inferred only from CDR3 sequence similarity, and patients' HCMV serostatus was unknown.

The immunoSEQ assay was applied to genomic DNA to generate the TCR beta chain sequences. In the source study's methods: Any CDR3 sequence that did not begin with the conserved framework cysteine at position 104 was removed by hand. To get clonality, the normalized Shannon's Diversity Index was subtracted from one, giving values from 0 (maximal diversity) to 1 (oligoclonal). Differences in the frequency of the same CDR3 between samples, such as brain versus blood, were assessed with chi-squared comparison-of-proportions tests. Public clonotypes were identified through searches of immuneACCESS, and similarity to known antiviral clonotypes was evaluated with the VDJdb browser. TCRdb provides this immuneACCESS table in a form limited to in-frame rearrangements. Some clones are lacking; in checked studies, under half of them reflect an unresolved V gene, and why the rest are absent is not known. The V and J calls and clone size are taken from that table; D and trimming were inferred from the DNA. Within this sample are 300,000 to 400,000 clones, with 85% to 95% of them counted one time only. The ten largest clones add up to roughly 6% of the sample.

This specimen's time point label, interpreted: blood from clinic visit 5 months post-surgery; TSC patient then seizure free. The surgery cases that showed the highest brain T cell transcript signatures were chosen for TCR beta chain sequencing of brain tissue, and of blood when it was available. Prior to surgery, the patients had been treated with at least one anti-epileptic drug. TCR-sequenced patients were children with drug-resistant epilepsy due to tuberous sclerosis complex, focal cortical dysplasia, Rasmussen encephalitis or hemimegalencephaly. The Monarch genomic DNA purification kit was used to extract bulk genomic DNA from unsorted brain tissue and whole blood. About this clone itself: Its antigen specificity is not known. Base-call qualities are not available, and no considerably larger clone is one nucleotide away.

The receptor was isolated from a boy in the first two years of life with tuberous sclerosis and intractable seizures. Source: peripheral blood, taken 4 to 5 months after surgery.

The CDR3 reads as follows: CASSHRGTGANVLTF. The DNA sequence is as follows: TGTGCCAGCAGCCATCGGGGAACCGGGGCCAACGTCCTGACTTTC. The chain uses TRBV14 and TRBJ2-6, and TRBD2 may be the D gene, going by 5 matching bases. The CDR3 measures 15 amino acids from cysteine to phenylalanine. Of the read, only the CDR3 DNA is kept; its 45 bases are in frame from base 1. V loses 3 bases, J loses 4 bases, and the germline ends lie 10 bases apart. CDR1 and CDR2 are drawn from the germline V gene: SGHDN, FVKESK.